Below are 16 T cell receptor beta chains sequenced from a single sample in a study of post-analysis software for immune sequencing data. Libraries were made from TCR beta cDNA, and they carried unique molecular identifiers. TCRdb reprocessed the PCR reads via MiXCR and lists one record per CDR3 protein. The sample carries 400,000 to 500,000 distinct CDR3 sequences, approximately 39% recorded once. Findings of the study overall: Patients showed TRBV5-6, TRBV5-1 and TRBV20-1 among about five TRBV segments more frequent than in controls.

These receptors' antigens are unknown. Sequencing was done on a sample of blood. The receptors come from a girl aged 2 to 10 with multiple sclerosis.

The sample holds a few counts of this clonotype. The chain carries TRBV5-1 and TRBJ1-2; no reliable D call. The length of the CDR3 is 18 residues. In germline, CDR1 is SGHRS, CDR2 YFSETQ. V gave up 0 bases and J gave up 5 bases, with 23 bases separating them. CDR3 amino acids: CASSLDGGRRPAKYGYTF. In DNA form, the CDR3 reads TGCGCCAGCAGCTTGGATGGAGGCCGCAGACCGGCGAAGTATGGCTACACCTTC. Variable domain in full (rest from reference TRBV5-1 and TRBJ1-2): KAGVTQTPRYLIKTRGQQVTLSCSPISGHRSVSWYQQTPGQGLQFLFEYFSETQRNKGNFPGRFSGRQFSNSRSEMNVSTLELGDSALYLCASSLDGGRRPAKYGYTFGSGTRLTVV.

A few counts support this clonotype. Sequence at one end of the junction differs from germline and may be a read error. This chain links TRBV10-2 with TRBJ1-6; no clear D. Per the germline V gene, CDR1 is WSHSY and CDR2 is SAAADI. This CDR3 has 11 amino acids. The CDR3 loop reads CASSNNSPLHF. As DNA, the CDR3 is TGTGCCAGCAGTAACAATTCACCCCTCCACTTT.

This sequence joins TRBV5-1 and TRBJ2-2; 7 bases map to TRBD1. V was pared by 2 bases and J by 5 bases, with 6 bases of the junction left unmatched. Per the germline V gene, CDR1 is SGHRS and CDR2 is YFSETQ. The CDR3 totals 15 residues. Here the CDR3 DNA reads TGCGCCAGCAGCTTCGACAGGGCTGGGACCGGGGAGCTGTTTTTT. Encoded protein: CASSFDRAGTGELFF.

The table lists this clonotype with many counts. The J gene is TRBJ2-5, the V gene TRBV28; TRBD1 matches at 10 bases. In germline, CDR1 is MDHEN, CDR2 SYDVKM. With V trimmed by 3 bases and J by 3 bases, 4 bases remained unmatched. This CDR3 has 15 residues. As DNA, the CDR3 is TGTGCCAGCAGTTTTTTGGGGACAGGGGAAGAGACCCAGTACTTC. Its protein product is CASSFLGTGEETQYF.

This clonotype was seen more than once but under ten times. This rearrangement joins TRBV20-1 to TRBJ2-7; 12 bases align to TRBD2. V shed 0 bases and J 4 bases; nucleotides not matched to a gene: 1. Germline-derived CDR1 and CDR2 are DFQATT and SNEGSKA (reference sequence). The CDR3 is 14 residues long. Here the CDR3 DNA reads TGCAGTGCTAGAGATCTAGCGGGAGGGTACGAGCAGTACTTC. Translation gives CSARDLAGGYEQYF.

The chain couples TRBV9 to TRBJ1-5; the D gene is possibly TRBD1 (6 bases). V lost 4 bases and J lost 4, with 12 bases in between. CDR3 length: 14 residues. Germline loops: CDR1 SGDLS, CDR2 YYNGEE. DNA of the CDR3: TGTGCCAGCAGCCCTTGGGACACGAATCAGCCCCAGCATTTT. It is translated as CASSPWDTNQPQHF.

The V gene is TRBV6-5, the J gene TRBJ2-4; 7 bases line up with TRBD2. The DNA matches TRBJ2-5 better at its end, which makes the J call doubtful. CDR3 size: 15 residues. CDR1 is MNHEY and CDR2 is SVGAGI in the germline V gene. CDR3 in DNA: TGTGCCAGCAGTTACTACGCGGGAGTGGGAGGGACCCAGTACTTC. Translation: CASSYYAGVGGTQYF.

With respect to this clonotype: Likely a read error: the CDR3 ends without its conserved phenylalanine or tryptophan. This CDR3 reads CASGEGTRYEQYY. In DNA form, the CDR3 reads TGTGCCAGCGGCGAAGGGACAAGGTACGAGCAGTACTAC. V and J are TRBV28 and TRBJ2-7; possibly TRBD1 for D (6 bases). The CDR3 length is 13 residues. Trimming pared 8 bases from V and 4 bases from J, leaving 15 bases between. Germline V gives CDR1 MDHEN, CDR2 SYDVKM.

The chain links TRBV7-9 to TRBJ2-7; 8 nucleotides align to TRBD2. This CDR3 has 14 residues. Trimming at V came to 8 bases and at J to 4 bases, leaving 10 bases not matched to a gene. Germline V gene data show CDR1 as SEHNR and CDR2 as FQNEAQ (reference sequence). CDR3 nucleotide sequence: TGTGCCAGCGTACCCCCCGGGAGGGCATACGAGCAGTACTTC. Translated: CASVPPGRAYEQYF.

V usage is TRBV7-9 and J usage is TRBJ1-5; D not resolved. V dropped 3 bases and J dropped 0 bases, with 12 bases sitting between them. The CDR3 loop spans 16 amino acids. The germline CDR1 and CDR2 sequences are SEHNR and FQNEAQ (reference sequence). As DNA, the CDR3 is TGTGCCAGCAGCTTCGGGTCTGAGTATAGCAATCAGCCCCAGCATTTT. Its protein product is CASSFGSEYSNQPQHF.

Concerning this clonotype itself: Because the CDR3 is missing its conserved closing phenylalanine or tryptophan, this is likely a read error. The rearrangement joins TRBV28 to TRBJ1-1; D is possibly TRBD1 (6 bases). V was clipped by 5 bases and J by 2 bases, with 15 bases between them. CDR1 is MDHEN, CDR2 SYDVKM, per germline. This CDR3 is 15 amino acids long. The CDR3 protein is CASSLGGGGNTEAFL. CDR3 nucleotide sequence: TGTGCCAGCAGTCTAGGGGGGGGCGGAAACACTGAAGCTTTCTTG.

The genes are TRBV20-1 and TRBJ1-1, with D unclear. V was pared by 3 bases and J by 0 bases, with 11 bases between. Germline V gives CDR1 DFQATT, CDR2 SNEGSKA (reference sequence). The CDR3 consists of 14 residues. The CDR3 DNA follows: TGCAGTGCTAGTCTCGGGAACCTGAACACTGAAGCTTTCTTT. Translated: CSASLGNLNTEAFF.

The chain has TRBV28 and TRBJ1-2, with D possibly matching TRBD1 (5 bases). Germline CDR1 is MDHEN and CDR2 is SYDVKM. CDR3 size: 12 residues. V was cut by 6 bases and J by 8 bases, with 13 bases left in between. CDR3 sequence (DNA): TGTGCCAGCAGACGGCAGGGAGGGGGCTACACCTTC. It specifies CASRRQGGGYTF.

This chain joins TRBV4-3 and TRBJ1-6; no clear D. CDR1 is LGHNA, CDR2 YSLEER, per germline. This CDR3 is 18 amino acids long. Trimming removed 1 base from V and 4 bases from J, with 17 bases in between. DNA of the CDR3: TGCGCCAGCAGCCAAGGGTGGAAATCTGGACTATATAATTCACCCCTCCACTTT. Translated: CASSQGWKSGLYNSPLHF.

DNA of the CDR3: TGCGCCAGCAGCCTACCCCGGGACGGTCGGTACGAGCAGTACTTC. Its translation is CASSLPRDGRYEQYF. The chain uses TRBV5-1 and TRBJ2-7, with D tentatively TRBD1 or TRBD2 (5 bases each). V was shortened by 4 bases and J by 4 bases, with 18 bases between the two germline ends. The CDR3 runs 15 residues. The V gene's germline CDR1 is SGHRS and CDR2 YFSETQ.

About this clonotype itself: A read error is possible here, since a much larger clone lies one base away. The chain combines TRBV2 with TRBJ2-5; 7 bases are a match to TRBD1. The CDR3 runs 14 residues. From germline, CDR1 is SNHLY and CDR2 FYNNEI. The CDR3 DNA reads TGTGCCGGCAGATACGGGACAGAAGAAGAGACCCAGTACTTC. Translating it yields CAGRYGTEEETQYF.